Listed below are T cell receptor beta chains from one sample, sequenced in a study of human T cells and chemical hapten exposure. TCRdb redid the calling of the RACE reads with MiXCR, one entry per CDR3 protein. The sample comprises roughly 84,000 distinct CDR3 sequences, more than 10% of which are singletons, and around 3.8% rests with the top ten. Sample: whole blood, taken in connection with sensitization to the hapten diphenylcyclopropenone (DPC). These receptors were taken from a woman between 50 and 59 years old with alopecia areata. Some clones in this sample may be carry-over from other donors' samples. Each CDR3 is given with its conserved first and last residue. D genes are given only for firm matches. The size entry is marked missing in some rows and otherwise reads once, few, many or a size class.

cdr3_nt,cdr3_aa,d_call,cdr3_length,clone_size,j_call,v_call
TGTGCCAGCAGTTTGCGGGCTGAAAACACCATATATTTT,CASSLRAENTIYF,.,13,few,TRBJ1-3,TRBV28
TGTGCCAGCAGGGACACAGGGAAAGGTACGCAGTATTTT,CASRDTGKGTQYF,.,13,many,TRBJ2-3,TRBV12-3/TRBV12-4
TGTGCCAGCAGCTTACGCGGGGGGCGCGAAAAACTGTTTTTT,CASSLRGGREKLFF,.,14,many,TRBJ1-4,TRBV11-2
TGTGCCACCCTTACGGGGCGCTTAGGCGGGGAGCTGTTTTTT,CATLTGRLGGELFF,.,14,few,TRBJ2-2,TRBV7-2
TGTGCCAGCAGGAGCGGGTTCCTCACAGATACGCAGTATTTT,CASRSGFLTDTQYF,.,14,.,TRBJ2-3,TRBV6-5
TGTGCCAGCAATGAAGGGGCCTACGAGCAGTACTTC,CASNEGAYEQYF,.,12,.,TRBJ2-7,TRBV6-2/TRBV6-3
TGTGCCAGCAGTGTAGGCCAGGGGTTCGGTGAAGCTTTCTTT,CASSVGQGFGEAFF,.,14,many,TRBJ1-1,TRBV2
TGTGCCTGGATTAACAGGGATTCACCCCTCCACTTT,CAWINRDSPLHF,.,12,many,TRBJ1-6,TRBV30
TGCAGTGCTAGAGACCTCCGACTCGCAGATGAGCAGTTCTTC,CSARDLRLADEQFF,.,14,few,TRBJ2-1,TRBV20-1
TGTGCCAGCAGTCCCCAGGCGGGTCGCCAAGAGACCCAGTACTTC,CASSPQAGRQETQYF,.,15,.,TRBJ2-5,TRBV6-2/TRBV6-3
TGTGCCAGCAGTTTAGCGGGAGTTAGTTACGAGCAGTACTTC,CASSLAGVSYEQYF,TRBD2,14,many,TRBJ2-7,TRBV6-6
TGCAGTGCTGGGACAGGGGATAATTCACCCCTCCACTTT,CSAGTGDNSPLHF,TRBD1,13,few,TRBJ1-6,TRBV20-1
TGCAGTGCTAGAGATTACAGGGGAGGCTCACCCCTCCACTTT,CSARDYRGGSPLHF,TRBD1,14,few,TRBJ1-6,TRBV20-1
TGTGCCAGCACCTACGCCGGGGAGCTGTTTTTT,CASTYAGELFF,.,11,many,TRBJ2-2,TRBV6-2/TRBV6-3
TGTGCCGCCAGGGTCTCTGGGGCCAACGTCCTGACTTTC,CAARVSGANVLTF,.,13,few,TRBJ2-6,TRBV12-3/TRBV12-4
TGTGCCAGCAGTACCGGGACGGGCAATGAGCAGTTCTTC,CASSTGTGNEQFF,.,13,many,TRBJ2-1,TRBV28
TGTGCCAGCAGTCTGCAAAAAGATACGCAGTATTTT,CASSLQKDTQYF,.,12,few,TRBJ2-3,TRBV28
TGTGCCAGCTCACCAGGGCTTGGTAACACTGAAGCTTTCTTT,CASSPGLGNTEAFF,.,14,few,TRBJ1-1,TRBV18
TGTGCCAGCTCACCTTCACTAGCGAGCTACGAGCAGTACTTC,CASSPSLASYEQYF,TRBD2,14,many,TRBJ2-7,TRBV18
TGTGCCAGCAGCATACTAGCGGCGCCGACCGGGGAGCTGTTTTTT,CASSILAAPTGELFF,TRBD2,15,.,TRBJ2-2,TRBV7-8
TGTGCCAGCAGCCCCCGACAGGGGGCGAGGCAAGAGACCCAGTACTTC,CASSPRQGARQETQYF,TRBD1,16,many,TRBJ2-5,TRBV7-8
TGTGCCAGCAGTTTCCAGGGGATTAGTGAAAAACTGTTTTTT,CASSFQGISEKLFF,.,14,few,TRBJ1-4,TRBV12-3/TRBV12-4
TGTGCCACCAGTGACCCTAGGACAGGGGATCAGCCCCAGCATTTT,CATSDPRTGDQPQHF,TRBD1,15,many,TRBJ1-5,TRBV24-1
TGTGCCAGTAGTACTGACAGGGGTTACAATCAGCCCCAGCATTTT,CASSTDRGYNQPQHF,TRBD1,15,many,TRBJ1-5,TRBV19
TGTGCCAGCACCGCTTTTAACAGGGCCGAGCAGTACTTC,CASTAFNRAEQYF,.,13,many,TRBJ2-7,TRBV7-2
TGCAGCGTTGGGCAGCCGAATGAGCAGTTCTTC,CSVGQPNEQFF,.,11,.,TRBJ2-1,TRBV29-1
TGTGCCACCAGCAGAGAATCGCTAGCGGAAGGGCGAAGGGGCACAGATACGCAGTATTTT,CATSRESLAEGRRGTDTQYF,TRBD2,20,many,TRBJ2-3,TRBV15
TGTGCCAGCAGTTCACAGGGTCTCCTCTACAATGAGCAGTTCTTC,CASSSQGLLYNEQFF,.,15,few,TRBJ2-1,TRBV6-5
TGTGCCAGCAGTTTTGGGGGTTCGGGACTAGCAAACATTCAGTACTTC,CASSFGGSGLANIQYF,TRBD2,16,.,TRBJ2-4,TRBV28
TGTGCCAGCAGCCAGCCTATGGACAGGGTTGAAAAACTGTTTTTT,CASSQPMDRVEKLFF,TRBD1,15,medium-sized,TRBJ1-4,TRBV4-2
TGTGCCAGCAGAAGGGACAGCTATAGCAATCAGCCCCAGCATTTT,CASRRDSYSNQPQHF,TRBD1,15,many,TRBJ1-5,TRBV6-1
TGTGCCAGCAGCTTAGTCCCCGGCGGGAGTTTGACAGATACGCAGTATTTT,CASSLVPGGSLTDTQYF,TRBD2,17,many,TRBJ2-3,TRBV11-2
TGCGCCAGCAGCCAAGATTGGAAAAGAAATCAGCCCCAGCATTTT,CASSQDWKRNQPQHF,.,15,few,TRBJ1-5,TRBV4-3